The 25 T cell receptor beta chains given below trace back to one sample, sequenced in a study of T-cell reconstitution after alpha-beta-depleted transplantation in children. This sample's TCRbeta library carried unique molecular identifier barcodes. TCRdb re-derived calls from the PCR reads in MiXCR, one entry per CDR3 protein. Seen here are some 640,000 distinct CDR3 sequences, roughly 15% observed once, and the top ten hold approximately 1%. Specimen: PBMCs from the stem cell graft donor, collected from the stem cell graft. The receptors derive from a human donor who donated a stem cell graft to a child with acute myeloid leukemia.

This clonotype was seen only a few times. The V call is TRBV11-2, the J call TRBJ2-3; D not resolved. This CDR3 is 15 amino acids long. Germline CDR1 is SGHAT and CDR2 is FQNNGV. V lost 8 bases and J 7 bases, leaving 22 bases between the germline ends. For the CDR3, the DNA is TGTGCCAGCTCCCTAGGGCAGGTTGAAGGAAATACGCAGTATTTT. This gives the protein CASSLGQVEGNTQYF. The entire variable domain, with the rest obtained from reference TRBV11-2 and TRBJ2-3, is as follows: EAGVAQSPRYKIIEKRQSVAFWCNPISGHATLYWYQQILGQGPKLLIQFQNNGVVDDSQLPKDRFSAERLKGVDSTLKIQPAKLEDSAVYLCASSLGQVEGNTQYFGPGTRLTVL.

The chain recombines TRBV7-2 with TRBJ2-1; TRBD2 matches at 8 bases. In germline, CDR1 is SGHTA, CDR2 FQGNSA. The CDR3 is made up of 17 amino acids. V was pared by 5 bases and J by 6 bases, with 15 bases of the junction left unmatched. The CDR3 region is CASSPPHRGGPRNEQFF. The CDR3 DNA follows: TGTGCCAGCAGCCCTCCCCACCGGGGGGGCCCCCGCAATGAGCAGTTCTTC.

This chain uses TRBV29-1 with TRBJ2-3, with a weak D call TRBD1 (6 bases). The germline CDR1 and CDR2 sequences are SQVTM and ANQGSEA. With 3 bases removed from V and 2 bases from J, the gap between germline ends came to 18 bases. This CDR3 comprises 16 residues. The CDR3: CSVDAGASSNTDTQYF. CDR3 in DNA: TGCAGCGTTGATGCAGGGGCGTCCTCCAACACAGATACGCAGTATTTT.

Worth noting for this clonotype: This may be a read error: a much more frequent sequence differs by one nucleotide. This chain uses TRBV20-1 with TRBJ1-1; D is unclear. Trimming shortened V by 0 bases and J by 8 bases, and 7 bases separated the two germline ends. The V gene's germline CDR1 is DFQATT and CDR2 SNEGSKA (reference sequence). The CDR3 extends over 11 amino acids. The CDR3 reads CSARDLSEAFF. The DNA for the CDR3 is TGCAGTGCTAGAGATCTGTCCGAAGCTTTCTTT.

This clonotype has just a few counts. The chain links TRBV20-1 to TRBJ2-7; 9 positions agree with TRBD2. After removal of 0 bases from V and 5 bases from J, the junction contained 5 bases not matched to a gene. CDR1 is DFQATT and CDR2 is SNEGSKA in the germline V gene (reference sequence). The CDR3 contains 14 residues. Here the CDR3 reads CSAREPLAGNEQYF. Here the CDR3 DNA reads TGCAGTGCTAGAGAACCGCTAGCGGGAAACGAGCAGTACTTC.

This clonotype was counted many times. The V and J genes are TRBV13 and TRBJ1-2; no firm D call. Trimming removed 0 bases at V and 4 bases at J, with 18 bases between. CDR3 length: 17 amino acids. The germline V gene has CDR1 PRHDT and CDR2 FYEKMQ (reference sequence). CDR3 in DNA: TGTGCCAGCAGCTTAGGGTCCCTTTCGACGGGCCGCTATGGCTACACCTTC. Encoded protein: CASSLGSLSTGRYGYTF.

This chain links TRBV6-5 with TRBJ2-3; D might be TRBD1 (5 bases). Trimming removed 0 bases at V and 9 bases at J, with 22 bases between. Germline-derived CDR1 and CDR2 are MNHEY and SVGAGI. The CDR3 is 17 amino acids. The CDR3 here is CASSYSIATVGFPTQYF. In DNA, the CDR3 is TGTGCCAGCAGTTACTCGATCGCGACAGTCGGTTTCCCGACGCAGTATTTT.

This clonotype was detected ten times or more. The chain is built from TRBV27 and TRBJ1-5, with D possibly matching TRBD1 (5 bases). The CDR3 covers 13 residues. The V end was cut by 6 bases, the J end by 2 bases, with 8 bases between. Germline V gene data show CDR1 as MNHEY and CDR2 as SMNVEV (reference sequence). CDR3 amino acids: CASSRAGNQPQHF. CDR3 in DNA: TGTGCCAGCAGCAGGGCGGGCAATCAGCCCCAGCATTTT.

This clonotype was seen once. The chain has TRBV20-1 and TRBJ2-7, with 10 positions matching TRBD2. Germline V gene lookup returns CDR1 DFQATT and CDR2 SNEGSKA (reference sequence). The ends lost 2 bases at V and 10 bases at J; junction bases unmatched: 20. This CDR3 contains 17 residues. The CDR3 protein is CSARPHVGAGGPGDQYF. The CDR3 DNA is TGCAGTGCTAGACCCCACGTCGGAGCGGGGGGGCCGGGCGACCAGTACTTC.

The CDR3 region has the DNA TGTGCCAGCAGTCCAGGGCTAGGGGAGGAAGAGACCCAGTACTTC. It specifies CASSPGLGEEETQYF. This chain connects TRBV12-3 or TRBV12-4 to TRBJ2-5; D is possibly TRBD2 (6 bases). CDR3 size: 15 residues. Trimming removed 5 bases from V and 3 bases from J, with 16 bases in between.

The chain joins TRBV29-1 to TRBJ1-1; D uncertain. This CDR3 region has 12 residues. In germline, CDR1 is SQVTM, CDR2 ANQGSEA. V was cut by 4 bases and J by 0 bases, with 6 bases left in between. CDR3 sequence: CSVGGVNTEAFF. The CDR3 coding sequence is TGCAGCGTTGGGGGTGTGAACACTGAAGCTTTCTTT.

This chain links TRBV7-9 with TRBJ1-6, with D uncertain. Between the trimmed V and J ends, which lost 3 bases and 6 bases, there was a span of 9 bases. Germline CDR1 reads SEHNR; CDR2 reads FQNEAQ (reference sequence). The CDR3 covers 14 residues. The CDR3 protein is CASSLTNSNSPLHF. The CDR3 DNA is TGTGCCAGCAGCTTGACTAATTCTAATTCACCCCTCCACTTT.

This chain joins TRBV24-1 and TRBJ1-1, with D perhaps TRBD1 (6 bases). Trimming cost V 7 bases and J 0 bases, with 14 bases left between them. Germline assignment: CDR1 KGHDR and CDR2 SFDVKD. The CDR3 extends over 15 amino acids. CDR3 bases: TGTGCCACCAGGGGAGAACAGGGTTTGAACACTGAAGCTTTCTTT. Translation gives CATRGEQGLNTEAFF.

This clonotype has at least ten counts. V usage is TRBV20-1 and J usage is TRBJ2-1; TRBD2 matches at 7 bases. This CDR3 region has 16 residues. The J segment lost 0 bases and the V segment lost 3 bases, leaving 8 bases of the junction unmatched. Germline V gives CDR1 DFQATT, CDR2 SNEGSKA (reference sequence). CDR3 sequence (DNA): TGCAGTGCTAGGGGTCTAGCGGATGACTCCTACAATGAGCAGTTCTTC. Protein sequence: CSARGLADDSYNEQFF.

The chain combines TRBV21-1 with TRBJ1-2; whether TRBD1, the table's D call, matches the DNA was not checked. TRBV21-1 is a listed pseudogene. CDR3 size: 15 residues. DNA for the CDR3: TGTGCCAGCAGCAAGGTGGACAGGGCAAACTATGGCTACACCTTC. Its protein is CASSKVDRANYGYTF.

In this sample, this clonotype turned up many times. The gene calls are TRBV10-3 and TRBJ2-1; 11 bases match TRBD1. The V gene's germline CDR1 is ENHRY and CDR2 SYGVKD. Germline trimming cut 8 bases from V and 7 bases from J; bases unmatched to any gene: 7. The CDR3 covers 14 residues. CDR3 region: CAIAGTGGWNEQFF. Here the CDR3 DNA reads TGTGCCATCGCGGGGACAGGGGGTTGGAATGAGCAGTTCTTC.

This clonotype has ten or more counts. The V and J genes are TRBV5-1 and TRBJ1-6; the D gene is possibly TRBD1 (5 bases). The germline V gene has CDR1 SGHRS and CDR2 YFSETQ. V dropped 5 bases and J dropped 8 bases, with 17 bases sitting between them. The CDR3 runs to 15 residues. The CDR3 protein is CASRPTGTNYSPLHF. In DNA, the CDR3 is TGCGCCAGCAGGCCGACCGGGACCAATTATTCACCCCTCCACTTT.

This clonotype was found many times. The rearrangement uses TRBV9 and TRBJ1-3, with 7 bases fitting TRBD1. This CDR3 comprises 15 residues. Losses at the gene ends were 3 bases for V and 4 bases for J; bases not matched to a gene: 7. Germline values: CDR1 SGDLS, CDR2 YYNGEE. This CDR3 reads CASSATTGRGNTIYF. The DNA of the CDR3 is TGTGCCAGCAGCGCGACGACAGGGAGGGGAAACACCATATATTTT.

This clonotype came up many times. The gene calls are TRBV20-1 and TRBJ2-5, with D unresolved. CDR1 and CDR2 (germline): DFQATT, SNEGSKA (reference sequence). Deletions cut 3 bases from V and 4 bases from J, with 24 bases between. There are 17 residues in the CDR3. In DNA form, the CDR3 reads TGCAGTGCTAGTGTGCATGCCGGGTCCACAAAGGGAGAGACCCAGTACTTC. It encodes CSASVHAGSTKGETQYF.

This clonotype showed up many times. The genes are TRBV20-1 and TRBJ1-5; unclear D gene. V was trimmed by 5 bases and J by 6 bases, leaving 11 bases between them. Germline V CDR1 and CDR2: DFQATT, SNEGSKA (reference sequence). This CDR3 region has 12 residues. The CDR3 sequence is CSAVPPGQPQHF. The CDR3 DNA follows: TGCAGTGCTGTGCCCCCGGGTCAGCCCCAGCATTTT.

The chain links TRBV24-1 to TRBJ2-2, with 9 bases that match TRBD2. Germline V gives CDR1 KGHDR, CDR2 SFDVKD. Unmatched junction bases numbered 7, after V lost 4 bases and J lost 8 bases. The CDR3 consists of 15 residues. The CDR3 nucleotides read TGTGCCACCAGTGAAGGGACTAGCCGGCTAGGGGAGCTGTTTTTT. The encoded protein is CATSEGTSRLGELFF.

The chain couples TRBV6-5 to TRBJ1-2; no definite D call. This CDR3 region has 14 residues. V was cut by 0 bases and J by 4 bases, with 9 bases left in between. In germline, CDR1 is MNHEY, CDR2 SVGAGI. The CDR3 reads CASSYSNIGYGYTF. The DNA of the CDR3 is TGTGCCAGCAGTTACTCCAACATAGGCTATGGCTACACCTTC.

This clonotype was observed at least ten times. The V gene is TRBV24-1, the J gene TRBJ2-1, with 9 bases lining up with TRBD1. The junction had 10 bases not matched to a gene; V was cut back by 3 bases and J by 8 bases. Germline CDR1 is KGHDR and CDR2 is SFDVKD. This CDR3 spans 16 amino acids. CDR3 sequence: CATSDPGTGNGDEQFF. The CDR3 coding sequence is TGTGCCACCAGTGATCCAGGGACAGGGAATGGCGATGAGCAGTTCTTC.

This chain joins TRBV6-5 and TRBJ2-3, with 7 bases lining up with TRBD2. Unmatched junction bases numbered 5, after V lost 4 bases and J lost 1 base. The CDR3 totals 15 residues. The germline CDR1 and CDR2 sequences are MNHEY and SVGAGI. The DNA of the CDR3 is TGTGCCAGCAGTTGGAGCGGGGCAGGCACAGATACGCAGTATTTT. It specifies CASSWSGAGTDTQYF.

This clonotype was recorded at least ten times. V is TRBV20-1 and J is TRBJ2-1, with D maybe TRBD1 (6 bases). The V gene lost 1 base and the J gene lost 6 bases, with 13 bases spanning the gap. This CDR3 has 14 amino acids. Germline V CDR1 and CDR2: DFQATT, SNEGSKA (reference sequence). The CDR3 protein is CSARGHRESNEQFF. As DNA, the CDR3 is TGCAGTGCTAGAGGTCACAGGGAAAGCAATGAGCAGTTCTTC.